In this sample, the clone carrying this T cell receptor beta chain turned up many times. The antigen is unknown. The data were taken from a study of immune heterogeneity within non-small cell lung tumors. Study as a whole: Squamous cell carcinomas accounted for a few of the tumors, non-squamous carcinomas for roughly 11, and 1 was not otherwise specified. Study-level findings and limits: Site-unique high-frequency clones occurred alongside identical dominant CDR3 beta clonotypes that recurred across tumor sites within a patient. Local tumor mutational burden, with an R of around 0.34, correlated moderately but significantly with local T-cell clonality.

With around 550 ng used per sample, the template was genomic DNA from bulk tumor. Surgery yielded several widely spaced biopsies per primary tumor. Patients underwent curative surgery for non-small cell lung cancer (untreated and newly diagnosed). All donors had received a new diagnosis of non-small cell lung cancer and were undergoing surgery with curative intent. For the TCR beta CDR3, multiplex PCR with 32 V and 13 J primers performed the amplification. In TCRdb, the multiplex PCR reads were re-called with MiXCR into one record per CDR3 protein. This repertoire shows 22,000 or so distinct CDR3 sequences, 25% to 30% found once; its top ten account for about 3.7%. The CDR3 has 14 amino acids. The V segment lost 3 bases and the J segment 6 bases; nucleotides outside the gene matches: 5. Germline CDR1 and CDR2: LGHNT and FRNRAP.

The chain uses TRBV12-5 and TRBJ2-7; 10 nucleotides match TRBD2. The source of this sequence is a man in his forties with non-small cell lung cancer. The sequenced sample consisted of lung tumor tissue. The CDR3 loop is CASGFLAGALEQYF. In DNA, the CDR3 is TGTGCTAGTGGTTTTCTAGCGGGAGCCCTCGAGCAGTACTTC.